The 31 T cell receptor beta chains presented below share a single source sample, sequenced in a study of blood T cell repertoires in COVID-19 (dated by TCRdb to 2019 to 2021). Library generation was performed with the immunoSEQ multiplex PCR assay. Entries here come from immuneACCESS through TCRdb and include only in-frame sequences with V and J called. Some clones fail to appear in such tables; in the studies checked, an unresolved V gene covers under half of the shortfall, and the cause of the remainder is unknown. Within this sample are 300,000 to 350,000 clones, with more than 85% of them counted one time only. The biggest ten clones account for almost 4% of the sample. The sample was PBMCs or T cells enriched from blood (not recorded which). The origin of the receptors is a woman in her twenties or thirties who had been exposed to COVID-19.

V gene TRBV29-1 combines with J gene TRBJ2-7; weak D call: TRBD2 (6 bases). Trimming stripped 4 bases from V and 3 bases from J, with 13 bases between. Germline V gives CDR1 SQVTM, CDR2 ANQGSEA. The CDR3 contains 13 residues. The CDR3 coding sequence is TGCAGCGTTGTTGGTGGCGGGGTCTACGAGCAGTACTTC. This sequence encodes CSVVGGGVYEQYF.

A few counts support this clone. The chain couples TRBV21-1 to TRBJ2-7; the D call of TRBD1 is as the table states it, not checked on the DNA. TRBV21-1 is given as a pseudogene. The CDR3 runs 15 residues. This CDR3 reads CASSKFNRALYEQYF. CDR3 sequence (DNA): TGTGCCAGCAGCAAATTCAACAGGGCACTCTACGAGCAGTACTTC.

The chain joins TRBV6-2 or TRBV6-3 to TRBJ2-3; 8 bases agree with TRBD2. The germline V gene encodes CDR1 MNHEY and CDR2 SVGEGT. The V gene end was trimmed by 2 bases and the J gene end by 2 bases; junction bases not matched to a gene: 3. The CDR3 has 15 amino acids. CDR3 loop: CASSYRRGATDTQYF. For the CDR3, the DNA is TGTGCCAGCAGTTACAGGCGGGGGGCCACAGATACGCAGTATTTT.

V gene TRBV21-1 combines with J gene TRBJ1-2; the table's D call, TRBD1, was not checked against the DNA. TRBV21-1 is deemed a pseudogene. This CDR3 contains 14 residues. This CDR3 is CASGGGAGNYGYTF. The CDR3 coding sequence is TGTGCCAGTGGAGGGGGCGCCGGGAACTATGGCTACACCTTC.

This rearrangement joins TRBV5-1 to TRBJ1-6, with D unclear. The CDR3 is 13 residues long. The V gene's germline CDR1 is SGHRS and CDR2 YFSETQ. V lost 5 bases, J lost 7 bases, and 10 bases lay in between. The CDR3 DNA sequence: TGCGCCAGCAGGCTGACGGGGAATTCACCCCTCCACTTT. Protein sequence: CASRLTGNSPLHF.

This chain links TRBV13 with TRBJ1-1; D not certain. This CDR3 is built from 15 residues. The V gene's germline CDR1 is PRHDT and CDR2 FYEKMQ (reference sequence). The V end was cut by 1 base, the J end by 0 bases, with 9 bases between. The CDR3 coding sequence is TGTGCCAGCAGCTTAGTTCCCCCCTTGAACACTGAAGCTTTCTTT. Its translation: CASSLVPPLNTEAFF. The whole variable domain, remainder taken from reference TRBV13 and TRBJ1-1, is AAGVIQSPRHLIKEKRETATLKCYPIPRHDTVYWYQQGPGQDPQFLISFYEKMQSDKGSIPDRFSAQQFSDYHSELNMSSLELGDSALYFCASSLVPPLNTEAFFGQGTRLTVV.

The chain employs TRBV7-3 and TRBJ2-3; TRBD1 might be the D (6 bases). The CDR3 is 13 amino acids. V lost 8 bases and J 3 bases, leaving 12 bases between the germline ends. The germline V gene has CDR1 SGHTA and CDR2 FQGTGA. CDR3 in amino acids: CASGWGPTDTQYF. The CDR3 DNA is TGTGCCAGCGGCTGGGGGCCGACAGATACGCAGTATTTT.

This chain uses TRBV7-8 with TRBJ1-1, with 7 nucleotides matching TRBD1. Trimming removed 3 bases from V and 5 bases from J; junction bases left unmatched: 3. Germline V gene sequence: CDR1 SGHVS, CDR2 FQNEAQ. This CDR3 comprises 13 residues. Here the CDR3 reads CASSLTGRTEAFF. CDR3 in DNA: TGTGCCAGCAGCTTGACAGGGCGGACTGAAGCTTTCTTT. The full variable domain, with the rest looked up from reference TRBV7-8 and TRBJ1-1, is GAGVSQSPRYKVAKRGQDVALRCDPISGHVSLFWYQQALGQGPEFLTYFQNEAQLDKSGLPSDRFFAERPEGSVSTLKIQRTQQEDSAVYLCASSLTGRTEAFFGQGTRLTVV.

The rearrangement joins TRBV3-1 (or the pseudogene TRBV3-2) to TRBJ1-1; no firm D call. From germline, CDR1 is LGHDT and CDR2 YNNKEL (reference sequence). This CDR3 is built from 13 residues. V lost 4 bases and J lost 1, with 7 bases in between. The CDR3 bases are TGTGCCAGCAGCCCTCCGGGGAACACTGAAGCTTTCTTT. Amino acid sequence: CASSPPGNTEAFF.

A remark on this clone: This same CDR3 is encoded by further DNA sequences in the sample. The chain has TRBV12-3 or TRBV12-4 and TRBJ2-6; D is uncertain. V was shortened by 9 bases and J by 1 base, with 7 bases between the two germline ends. This CDR3 spans 13 amino acids. For the CDR3, the DNA is TGTGCCAGTTCTTTGTCTGGGGCCAACGTCCTGACTTTC. Translating it yields CASSLSGANVLTF.

The chain employs TRBV14 and TRBJ2-7; 7 bases are a match to TRBD1. CDR3 length: 15 residues. V gave up 4 bases and J gave up 7 bases; unmatched junction bases: 13. The germline gives CDR1 SGHDN, CDR2 FVKESK. The CDR3 sequence is CASSRTGTAFREQYF. DNA for the CDR3: TGTGCCAGCAGCCGAACCGGGACAGCCTTTAGAGAGCAGTACTTC.

The CDR3 bases are TGTGCCAGCAGCGTAGCCGCTAACAGGGGTCGTTATGGCTACACCTTC. This encodes CASSVAANRGRYGYTF. This chain uses TRBV9 with TRBJ1-2; 7 bases align to TRBD1. Germline assignment: CDR1 SGDLS and CDR2 YYNGEE. Trimming cost V 0 bases and J 5 bases; bases outside gene matches: 10. The CDR3 is made up of 16 amino acids.

The J gene is TRBJ1-4, the V gene TRBV7-9; 7 nucleotides align to TRBD1. V gave up 5 bases and J gave up 0 bases; unmatched junction bases: 3. Germline assignment: CDR1 SEHNR and CDR2 FQNEAQ (reference sequence). The CDR3 covers 15 residues. The CDR3 bases are TGTGCCAGCAGCAACCAGGGGGCAACTAATGAAAAACTGTTTTTT. It specifies CASSNQGATNEKLFF.

The chain is built from TRBV19 and TRBJ2-1; 11 bases agree with TRBD2. V was clipped by 3 bases and J by 3 bases; unmatched bases: 7. Germline V CDR1 and CDR2: LNHDA, SQIVND (reference sequence). The length of the CDR3 is 17 residues. The CDR3 loop is CASSIDLAGGLYNEQFF. For the CDR3, the DNA is TGTGCCAGTAGTATTGATCTAGCGGGGGGACTCTACAATGAGCAGTTCTTC.

The rearrangement uses TRBV5-1 and TRBJ2-2, with unresolved D. Trimming removed 0 bases at V and 4 bases at J, with 10 bases between. Per germline, CDR1 SGHRS and CDR2 YFSETQ. The CDR3 totals 15 residues. The CDR3 here is CASSLVVESTGELFF. The DNA for the CDR3 is TGCGCCAGCAGCTTGGTTGTTGAGAGCACCGGGGAGCTGTTTTTT.

The table lists this clone with a count of one. The CDR3 DNA sequence: TGTGCCAGCAGTGATGCCGGGACAGGGTTAAACACTGAAGCTTTCTTT. Amino acids: CASSDAGTGLNTEAFF. The J gene is TRBJ1-1, the V gene TRBV2, with 9 nucleotides matching TRBD1. The CDR3 runs 16 residues. V trimming: 3 bases; J trimming: 2 bases; junction bases outside the gene matches: 7. The germline V gene has CDR1 SNHLY and CDR2 FYNNEI.

The V and J genes are TRBV9 and TRBJ2-5; 9 nucleotides match TRBD1. V shed 3 bases, J shed 3 bases, and the junction held 9 bases outside the gene matches. Germline-derived CDR1 and CDR2 are SGDLS and YYNGEE. This CDR3 contains 16 residues. CDR3 amino acids: CASSAYRGRVEETQYF. In nucleotides, the CDR3 is TGTGCCAGCAGCGCATACAGGGGGCGCGTGGAAGAGACCCAGTACTTC.

This rearrangement joins TRBV5-4 to TRBJ1-2, with 10 bases aligning to TRBD1. CDR3 length: 18 amino acids. Germline CDR1 is SGHNT and CDR2 is YYREEE (reference sequence). With 4 bases clipped from V and 0 bases from J, the junction kept 12 bases outside the gene matches. CDR3: CASSRGGTGDPSNYGYTF. CDR3 in DNA: TGTGCCAGCAGCCGAGGCGGGACAGGGGACCCCTCTAACTATGGCTACACCTTC.

The gene calls are TRBV6-1 and TRBJ1-4; D gene ambiguous. Germline V lookup: CDR1 MNHNS, CDR2 SASEGT. Trimming removed 2 bases from V and 8 bases from J, with 9 bases in between. The CDR3 covers 13 residues. The DNA for the CDR3 is TGTGCCAGCAGTGAAACGGGGAGGGAAAAACTGTTTTTT. Amino acid sequence: CASSETGREKLFF.

This sequence joins TRBV5-1 and TRBJ2-7; 15 nucleotides line up with TRBD2. The CDR3 has 18 residues. CDR1 and CDR2 from the germline V gene are SGHRS and YFSETQ. With 3 bases clipped from V and 3 bases from J, the junction kept 10 bases outside the gene matches. The CDR3 DNA is TGCGCCAGCAGCTCGTGGACTAGCGGGGGGGCGGATTTCTACGAGCAGTACTTC. Protein: CASSSWTSGGADFYEQYF.

This rearrangement joins TRBV5-5 to TRBJ1-1; 7 bases match TRBD1. The CDR3 is 15 amino acids. CDR1 SGHKS and CDR2 YYEKEE come from the germline V gene (reference sequence). V gave up 4 bases and J gave up 2 bases; unmatched junction bases: 8. The CDR3 DNA reads as TGTGCCAGCAGCCGCCTGACAGGGCCAAACACTGAAGCTTTCTTT. This encodes CASSRLTGPNTEAFF. Looking up the rest from reference TRBV5-5 and TRBJ1-1 gives the full variable domain: DAGVTQSPTHLIKTRGQQVTLRCSPISGHKSVSWYQQVLGQGPQFIFQYYEKEERGRGNFPDRFSARQFPNYSSELNVNALLLGDSALYLCASSRLTGPNTEAFFGQGTRLTVV.

The chain has TRBV7-8 and TRBJ1-2; TRBD1 agrees at 11 bases. The CDR3 contains 14 residues. The germline V gene has CDR1 SGHVS and CDR2 FQNEAQ. The trim removed 4 bases at V and 8 bases at J, leaving 6 bases unmatched. The CDR3 is CASSSRDRGFGYTF. CDR3 DNA sequence: TGTGCCAGCAGCTCCCGGGACAGGGGGTTCGGCTACACCTTC. Full variable domain (remainder filled in from reference TRBV7-8 and TRBJ1-2): GAGVSQSPRYKVAKRGQDVALRCDPISGHVSLFWYQQALGQGPEFLTYFQNEAQLDKSGLPSDRFFAERPEGSVSTLKIQRTQQEDSAVYLCASSSRDRGFGYTFGSGTRLTVV.

The chain has TRBV4-3 and TRBJ1-2; 9 nucleotides match TRBD1. The V gene end was trimmed by 0 bases and the J gene end by 4 bases; junction bases not matched to a gene: 9. Per the germline V gene, CDR1 is LGHNA and CDR2 is YSLEER. The CDR3 has 17 residues. The CDR3 DNA reads TGCGCCAGCAGCCAAGACCCCGGGACAGGGTTTTTCTATGGCTACACCTTC. As protein: CASSQDPGTGFFYGYTF.

This clone has a single count. The chain employs TRBV3-1 (or the pseudogene TRBV3-2) and TRBJ2-7; D is undetermined. CDR3 length: 12 residues. V was trimmed by 3 bases and J by 7 bases, leaving 10 bases between them. Germline V CDR1 and CDR2: LGHDT, YNNKEL (reference sequence). DNA of the CDR3: TGTGCCAGCAGCCAGCCCAAGAGTGAGCAGTACTTC. Protein product: CASSQPKSEQYF.

The rearrangement joins TRBV19 to TRBJ1-2; perhaps TRBD1 as D (6 bases). The CDR3 totals 16 residues. Looked up from germline, CDR1 is LNHDA and CDR2 is SQIVND (reference sequence). Trimming took 3 bases from V and 3 from J, leaving 17 bases between them. The CDR3 sequence is CASSISAPRGYYGYTF. CDR3 sequence (DNA): TGTGCCAGTAGTATTTCGGCACCCAGGGGTTACTATGGCTACACCTTC.

The chain couples TRBV6-6 to TRBJ1-6, with 9 bases that match TRBD1. V was pared by 5 bases and J by 8 bases, with 19 bases of the junction left unmatched. CDR3 length: 19 amino acids. Germline V lookup: CDR1 MNHNY, CDR2 SVGAGI (reference sequence). CDR3 in DNA: TGTGCCAGCAGTCAAACTACCCGACAGGGGGTTAGATGGGATTCACCCCTCCACTTT. It codes for CASSQTTRQGVRWDSPLHF.

V usage is TRBV4-1 and J usage is TRBJ1-1; perhaps TRBD1 as D (5 bases). Trimming shortened V by 4 bases and J by 9 bases, and 18 bases separated the two germline ends. The CDR3 consists of 14 residues. Germline V gives CDR1 MGHRA, CDR2 YSYEKL. Written as DNA, the CDR3 is TGCGCCAGCAGCCCCGCGGACAACACACTCCAAGCTTTCTTT. Translation: CASSPADNTLQAFF.

This chain joins TRBV27 and TRBJ1-2, with D perhaps TRBD1 (6 bases). CDR3 length: 16 amino acids. Trimming pared 1 base from V and 6 bases from J, leaving 18 bases between. Per the germline V gene, CDR1 is MNHEY and CDR2 is SMNVEV (reference sequence). CDR3 protein: CASSLLGSTGNHGYTF. Written as DNA, the CDR3 is TGTGCCAGCAGTTTATTGGGTTCTACAGGGAACCATGGCTACACCTTC.

The V gene is TRBV4-1, the J gene TRBJ1-3, with D perhaps matching TRBD1 (6 bases). Deletions cut 0 bases from V and 0 bases from J, with 18 bases between. Germline V CDR1 and CDR2: MGHRA, YSYEKL. The CDR3 totals 19 residues. This CDR3 is CASSQEGGQPTFSGNTIYF. The CDR3 DNA reads TGCGCCAGCAGCCAAGAAGGAGGACAGCCAACTTTCTCTGGAAACACCATATATTTT.

The V and J genes are TRBV7-3 and TRBJ1-1, with 8 bases lining up with TRBD1. The CDR3 is 15 residues long. Trimming cost V 5 bases and J 5 bases; bases outside gene matches: 10. Germline assignment: CDR1 SGHTA and CDR2 FQGTGA. This CDR3 reads CASSPSPGQGTEAFF. The CDR3 nucleotides read TGTGCCAGCAGCCCAAGCCCAGGACAGGGTACTGAAGCTTTCTTT.

V and J are TRBV6-5 and TRBJ1-2; TRBD1 might be the D (5 bases). The CDR3 is 15 residues long. CDR1 and CDR2 from the germline V gene are MNHEY and SVGAGI. Trimming pared 5 bases from V and 8 bases from J, leaving 21 bases between. As DNA, the CDR3 is TGTGCCAGCAGTCCTACGCGGACACTTGCTTGGGGCTACACCTTC. Translating it yields CASSPTRTLAWGYTF.